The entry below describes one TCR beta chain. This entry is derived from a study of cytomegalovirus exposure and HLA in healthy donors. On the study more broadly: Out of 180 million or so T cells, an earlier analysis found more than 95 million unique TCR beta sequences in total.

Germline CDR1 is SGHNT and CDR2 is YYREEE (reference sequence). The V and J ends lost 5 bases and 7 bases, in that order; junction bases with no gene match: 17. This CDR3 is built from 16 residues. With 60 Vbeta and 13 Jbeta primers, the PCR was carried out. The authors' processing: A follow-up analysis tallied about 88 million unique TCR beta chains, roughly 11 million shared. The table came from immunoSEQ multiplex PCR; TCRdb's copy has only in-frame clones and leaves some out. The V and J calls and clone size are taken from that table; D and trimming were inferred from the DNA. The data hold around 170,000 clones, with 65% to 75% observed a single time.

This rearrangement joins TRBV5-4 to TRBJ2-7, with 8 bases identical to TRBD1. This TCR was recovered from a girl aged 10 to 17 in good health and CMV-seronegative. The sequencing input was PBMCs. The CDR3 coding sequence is TGTGCCAGCAGTTCCGCTGTATCGGGACAGGTAGGTGAGCAGTACTTC. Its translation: CASSSAVSGQVGEQYF.